This TCR beta chain was retrieved from a study of early T cells in non-severe SARS-CoV-2 infection. This clonotype came up many times. The CDR3 is made up of 14 amino acids. The germline CDR1 and CDR2 sequences are SGHTA and FQGNSA. V lost 1 base and J lost 2, with 6 bases in between. TCRdb ran MiXCR on the 5' RACE reads and lists one entry per CDR3 protein. The data contain approximately 44,000 distinct CDR3 sequences, 9% to 15% of them singletons. Sequencing was performed on whole blood. The sequence was collected from an adult who was a healthcare worker with PCR-confirmed SARS-CoV-2 infection or an uninfected control (not recorded which). The chain links TRBV7-2 to TRBJ2-1; no definite D call. CDR3 amino acids: CASSLELAYNEQFF. CDR3 coding DNA: TGTGCCAGCAGCTTAGAGCTGGCCTACAATGAGCAGTTCTTC. The full variable domain, with the rest looked up from reference TRBV7-2 and TRBJ2-1, is GAGVSQSPSNKVTEKGKDVELRCDPISGHTALYWYRQSLGQGLEFLIYFQGNSAPDKSGLPSDRFSAERTGGSVSTLTIQRTQQEDSAVYLCASSLELAYNEQFFGPGTRLTVL.